Included here is one T cell receptor (beta chain) sequence, with context. Its antigen is not known. This entry belongs to a study of T cell repertoires in cytomegalovirus infection. About the study: Used in the study were CMV epitopes, some recently identified and HLA-C-restricted, others well-studied and HLA-B-restricted. Overall study results and limits: CMV carriers with the relevant HLA were identified by cumulative public TCR beta family frequency.

Germline V gives CDR1 ENHRY, CDR2 SYGVKD. Between the trimmed V and J ends, which lost 6 bases and 3 bases, there was a span of 17 bases. The CDR3 is made up of 15 amino acids. TCRdb reprocessed the reads via MiXCR and lists one record per CDR3 protein. The sample holds more than 250,000 distinct CDR3 sequences, just under 25% seen once. This rearrangement joins TRBV10-3 to TRBJ1-2, with D perhaps TRBD1 (6 bases). The input for sequencing was cultured PBMCs, taken from culture after CMV antigen stimulation. This receptor was taken from a human donor in good health (CMV status not recorded). Some clones in this sample may be carry-over from other donors' samples. The CDR3 sequence is CAIRRSGVQDYGYTF. The DNA for the CDR3 is TGTGCCATCAGAAGATCAGGGGTCCAGGACTATGGCTACACCTTC.